The clone carrying this TCR beta chain was detected many times. Amplified TCR beta CDR3 regions came from RNA transcripts. In the first-round RT-PCR of the TCR CDR3, the HTBI primer set was used. TCRdb itself ran the multiplex PCR reads through MiXCR, one entry per CDR3 protein. The table lists approximately 600,000 distinct CDR3 sequences, under 25% of them singletons, with around a third in the top ten. This entry comes from a study of T cells in Graves' hyperthyroidism and ophthalmopathy. The germline CDR1 and CDR2 sequences are GTSNPN and SVGIG (reference sequence). The CDR3 contains 15 residues. Germline trimming cut 0 bases from V and 5 bases from J; bases unmatched to any gene: 4. Criteria for exclusion of patients were uncontrolled infection, other autoimmune disease, pregnancy or lactation. Used for diagnoses were clinical symptoms, serum thyroxine and TRAb, thyroid ultrasound and orbital computed tomography. The PBMCs were taken from under 12 ml of fresh peripheral blood.

This rearrangement joins TRBV30 to TRBJ2-2, with 9 bases that match TRBD2. The sample comprised blood. The TCR originated in a man younger than 40 with Graves' ophthalmopathy. The CDR3 loop reads CAWSVLAGGTGELFF. Written as DNA, the CDR3 is TGTGCCTGGAGTGTACTTGCGGGAGGGACCGGGGAGCTGTTTTTT. Combining the CDR3 with reference TRBV30 and TRBJ2-2 gives the whole variable domain SQTIHQWPATLVQPVGSPLSLECTVEGTSNPNLYWYRQAAGRGLQLLFYSVGIGQISSEVPQNLSASRPQDRQFILSSKKLLLSDSGFYLCAWSVLAGGTGELFFGEGSRLTVL.